The entry that follows covers one T cell receptor beta chain sequence. Its matching antigen is unknown. The sample originates from a study of T cell responses to AZD1222 COVID-19 vaccine. Study-wide points: Distributed over spike, vaccine-associated CD4 TCRs predominated at 160-218 and 743-854. Elevations in Spike-specific TCR breadth and depth followed administration of two AZD1222 doses. Among those given AZD1222, only 6 or 7 were seropositive at baseline.

There are 13 residues in the CDR3. Trimming stripped 3 bases from V and 6 bases from J, with 11 bases between. The table came from immunoSEQ multiplex PCR; TCRdb's copy has only in-frame clones and leaves some out. The top ten hold roughly 1.2% of the sample, which has approximately 150,000 clones, approximately 91% seen once. The rearrangement joins TRBV12-3 or TRBV12-4 to TRBJ1-2, with D tentatively TRBD1 (6 bases). This TCR derives from an adult who received the AZD1222 COVID-19 vaccine. Sequencing was performed on peripheral blood, taken 28 days after the second AZD1222 dose. This CDR3 reads CASSFTGSDGYTF. The DNA for the CDR3 is TGTGCCAGCAGTTTTACAGGGTCGGATGGCTACACCTTC.